Below, one TCR beta chain is given with its context. The antigen is unknown. This sample was included in a study of response to subunit inactivated influenza vaccine. V lost 4 bases and J lost 5, with 15 bases in between. The germline V gene has CDR1 SGDLS and CDR2 YYNGEE. This CDR3 contains 15 residues. One entry per CDR3 protein results from TCRdb running MiXCR on the RT-PCR reads. The table has 530,000 or so distinct CDR3 sequences, 14% seen once; the top ten hold roughly 10%. Study-wide results and limits: The authors put forward the suggestion that each seasonal influenza vaccination may bring in only a limited number of new T cells.

This clonotype was sampled from a man between 45 and 60 years old who received an inactivated influenza vaccine. The sample consisted of PBMCs from blood, taken 11 to 12 days after vaccination. The gene calls are TRBV9 and TRBJ2-2; the D gene is possibly TRBD2 (5 bases). CDR3 sequence reads: CASSIRTYETGELFF. CDR3 sequence (DNA): TGTGCCAGCAGCATACGGACTTACGAAACCGGGGAGCTGTTTTTT.